Each of the 32 T cell receptor beta chains below was sequenced from the same sample in a study of T cells in Graves' hyperthyroidism and ophthalmopathy. What was amplified from RNA transcripts were TCR beta CDR3 regions. Carried out on the TCR CDR3, a first-round RT-PCR used the HTBI primer set. MiXCR was run by TCRdb on the multiplex PCR reads, yielding one entry per CDR3 protein. The sample contains 650,000 to 800,000 distinct CDR3 sequences, just under 45% of which appear only once. Sequences were obtained from peripheral blood or thyroid tissue (not recorded which). The receptor source for this set is an adult man with Graves' disease, either hyperthyroidism or ophthalmopathy (not recorded which).

This clonotype has only a few counts. The chain carries TRBV20-1 and TRBJ1-2, with D uncertain. This CDR3 comprises 14 residues. Germline V gives CDR1 DFQATT, CDR2 SNEGSKA (reference sequence). Deletions cut 4 bases from V and 0 bases from J, with 12 bases between. CDR3 residues: CSANSAGANYGYTF. The CDR3 DNA sequence: TGCAGTGCTAACTCAGCGGGAGCTAACTATGGCTACACCTTC.

To note about this clonotype: A much larger clone differs by one base, so this may be a read error. The rearrangement links TRBV20-1 to TRBJ2-7, with D unresolved. The length of the CDR3 is 14 residues. CDR1 DFQATT and CDR2 SNEGSKA come from the germline V gene (reference sequence). The CDR3 sequence is CTATRRASGGEQYF. In DNA, the CDR3 is TGCACTGCTACCCGAAGGGCCTCCGGCGGCGAGCAGTACTTC.

This clonotype was recorded at least ten times. The chain links TRBV2 to TRBJ1-2; perhaps TRBD1 as D (5 bases). Per germline, CDR1 SNHLY and CDR2 FYNNEI. This CDR3 is built from 13 residues. The V end lost 11 bases, the J end lost 7 bases, and 20 bases lay between the germline ends. The CDR3 spells CACRVGGAGGYTF. The CDR3 coding sequence is TGTGCCTGCCGCGTCGGAGGGGCTGGTGGCTACACCTTC. The whole variable domain, filled in from reference TRBV2 and TRBJ1-2, reads EPEVTQTPSHQVTQMGQEVILRCVPISNHLYFYWYRQILGQKVEFLVSFYNNEISEKSEIFDDQFSVERPDGSNFTLKIRSTKLEDSAMYFCACRVGGAGGYTFGSGTRLTVV.

For this clonotype: The germline gene is not matched at one end of the junction; a read error may be the cause. The chain joins TRBV4-2 to TRBJ2-5, with 9 bases lining up with TRBD1. The CDR3 consists of 11 residues. In germline, CDR1 is LGHNA, CDR2 YNFKEQ. Here the CDR3 DNA reads TGTGCCAGCAGCCAAGGGACAGGGGACTTATTC. Translation: CASSQGTGDLF.

The chain joins TRBV2 to TRBJ1-2; 10 positions match TRBD1. Per germline, CDR1 SNHLY and CDR2 FYNNEI. The J segment lost 5 bases and the V segment lost 5 bases, leaving 8 bases of the junction unmatched. The CDR3 loop spans 15 amino acids. The CDR3 protein is CASSLTGTGAYGYTF. CDR3 bases: TGTGCCAGCAGTTTGACCGGGACAGGGGCATATGGCTACACCTTC.

The chain is built from TRBV24-1 and TRBJ2-7, with D hard to call. Trimming stripped 1 base from V and 0 bases from J, with 15 bases between. The CDR3 has 17 residues. The germline V gene encodes CDR1 KGHDR and CDR2 SFDVKD. The CDR3 is CATSDLVVPPSSYEQYF. In DNA form, the CDR3 reads TGTGCCACCAGTGATTTAGTCGTGCCGCCATCCTCCTACGAGCAGTACTTC.

The chain carries TRBV7-9 and TRBJ1-2; 7 bases map to TRBD1. J lost 3 bases, V lost 2 bases, and 9 bases had no gene match. Germline CDR1 and CDR2: SEHNR and FQNEAQ (reference sequence). The CDR3 totals 16 residues. The CDR3 DNA reads as TGTGCCAGCAGCTTAAGGGGACAGTGGATGGACTATGGCTACACCTTC. Translated, it gives CASSLRGQWMDYGYTF.

In this sample, this clonotype turned up once. The chain joins TRBV7-6 to TRBJ2-5; a possible D gene is TRBD1 (6 bases). V dropped 1 base and J dropped 0 bases, with 12 bases sitting between them. Per germline, CDR1 SGHVS and CDR2 FNYEAQ. The CDR3 has 16 residues. The CDR3 loop is CASSLEQGTYQETQYF. The CDR3 DNA is TGTGCCAGCAGCTTAGAACAGGGCACTTACCAAGAGACCCAGTACTTC.

This clonotype was detected only a few times. One junction end does not reproduce the germline sequence, and a read error may be involved. The chain has TRBV10-2 and TRBJ1-6, with 8 bases aligning to TRBD1. Germline V gene sequence: CDR1 WSHSY, CDR2 SAAADI. The length of the CDR3 is 17 residues. CDR3 nucleotide sequence: TGTGCCAGCAGCCAAGGGCTTCCAGGGGGCGTGAATTCACCCCTCCACTTT. Translating gives CASSQGLPGGVNSPLHF.

This clonotype was seen repeatedly, ten times or more. The chain recombines TRBV20-1 with TRBJ2-7, with D tentatively TRBD2 (5 bases). The V and J ends lost 4 bases and 1 base respectively, with 17 bases between them. The CDR3 contains 15 residues. Germline-derived CDR1 and CDR2 are DFQATT and SNEGSKA (reference sequence). CDR3 bases: TGCAGTGCTACGAGAGACCGGGATCCATCCTACGAGCAGTACTTC. Translated, it gives CSATRDRDPSYEQYF.

To note about this clonotype: This could be a read error, since a much larger clone is one nucleotide away. The chain joins TRBV20-1 to TRBJ1-1; tentative D call: TRBD1 (6 bases). The length of the CDR3 is 12 residues. CDR1 DFQATT and CDR2 SNEGSKA come from the germline V gene (reference sequence). V was pared by 5 bases and J by 1 base, with 8 bases between. CDR3 nucleotide sequence: TGCAGTGCTCCACAGGGGAACACTGAAGCTTTCTTT. As protein: CSAPQGNTEAFF.

Remarks on this clonotype: A much more abundant neighbour one base away suggests this may be a read error. This rearrangement joins TRBV7-2 to TRBJ1-5; no clear D gene. V was clipped by 8 bases and J by 4 bases, with 15 bases between them. The CDR3 spans 14 residues. CDR1 is SGHTA, CDR2 FQGNSA, per germline. This CDR3 reads CASGDRHGNQPQHF. CDR3 in DNA: TGTGCCAGCGGCGACCGTCACGGGAATCAGCCCCAGCATTTT.

This rearrangement joins TRBV6-1 to TRBJ2-3; 9 bases match TRBD2. The CDR3 extends over 16 amino acids. Germline V lookup: CDR1 MNHNS, CDR2 SASEGT. V shed 4 bases and J 6 bases; nucleotides not matched to a gene: 11. The CDR3, as DNA: TGTGCCAGCAGTGTCGCGGCGGGGGGGCCCTGGGATACGCAGTATTTT. Its translation is CASSVAAGGPWDTQYF.

This clonotype was picked up one time. V and J are TRBV6-5 and TRBJ1-1; TRBD1 matches 7 bases. Germline CDR1 MNHEY, CDR2 SVGAGI. The V and J ends lost 6 bases and 1 base, in that order; junction bases with no gene match: 8. The CDR3 runs to 15 residues. The CDR3: CASRPDRVGNTEAFF. The CDR3 DNA is TGTGCCAGCAGACCAGACAGGGTCGGGAACACTGAAGCTTTCTTT.

This chain connects TRBV6-5 to TRBJ1-5; D gene unclear. Germline CDR1 MNHEY, CDR2 SVGAGI. Trimming shortened V by 3 bases and J by 4 bases, and 16 bases separated the two germline ends. CDR3 length: 16 amino acids. CDR3 in amino acids: CASSYRSATFNQPQHF. The DNA for the CDR3 is TGTGCCAGCAGTTATCGGTCAGCCACCTTTAATCAGCCCCAGCATTTT.

This clonotype was counted between two and nine times. V is TRBV20-1 and J is TRBJ1-2; D gene ambiguous. This CDR3 region has 11 residues. V gave up 5 bases and J gave up 6 bases, with 10 bases separating them. Germline V CDR1 and CDR2: DFQATT, SNEGSKA (reference sequence). CDR3 sequence reads: CSASGTDGYTF. The CDR3 DNA reads TGCAGTGCTTCGGGAACGGATGGCTACACCTTC.

This clonotype was seen a single time. Possible read error: a much larger clone is one base away. The V and J genes are TRBV7-8 and TRBJ1-5; D remains unclear. CDR1 SGHVS and CDR2 FQNEAQ come from the germline V gene. The CDR3 covers 13 residues. Trimming removed 0 bases from V and 9 bases from J, with 9 bases in between. CDR3 sequence: CASSLAAEGPQHF. CDR3 DNA: TGTGCCAGCAGCTTAGCGGCGGAGGGGCCCCAGCATTTT.

Worth noting for this clonotype: Its ends do not fully match the called genes, so a read error is possible. J is TRBJ1-2 and V is TRBV5-1; D is uncertain. The CDR3 sequence is 14 residues long. CDR1 and CDR2 (germline): SGHRS, YFSETQ. The CDR3 reads CACSLVPEDYGYTF. The CDR3 nucleotides are TGCGCCTGCAGCTTGGTGCCTGAGGACTATGGCTACACCTTC. The whole variable domain, filled in from reference TRBV5-1 and TRBJ1-2, reads KAGVTQTPRYLIKTRGQQVTLSCSPISGHRSVSWYQQTPGQGLQFLFEYFSETQRNKGNFPGRFSGRQFSNSRSEMNVSTLELGDSALYLCACSLVPEDYGYTFGSGTRLTVV.

Notes on this clonotype: This may arise from a read error, as a much more abundant clone is one base away. This CDR3 fails to terminate in the conserved phenylalanine or tryptophan, so it likely reflects a read error. The chain combines TRBV12-3 or TRBV12-4 with TRBJ1-5; a weak D match, TRBD1 (5 bases). Trimming removed 5 bases from V and 9 bases from J, with 11 bases in between. CDR3 length equals 12 residues. In DNA, the CDR3 is TGTGCCAGCAGTAAAAATCAGGGGCCCCAGCATTTA. Translation gives CASSKNQGPQHL.

DNA for the CDR3: TGTGCCACCAGTGATTGGACTATCACAGATACGCAGTACTTC. Its translation is CATSDWTITDTQYF. The gene calls are TRBV24-1 and TRBJ2-7; tentative D call: TRBD2 (6 bases). The germline V gene encodes CDR1 KGHDR and CDR2 SFDVKD. The CDR3 totals 14 residues. The V end was cut by 2 bases, the J end by 9 bases, with 16 bases between.

This clonotype was found many times. The chain employs TRBV15 and TRBJ1-5; D gene unclear. This CDR3 is 14 amino acids long. Trimming left V 0 bases short and J 6 bases short, with 9 bases between. CDR1 LNHNV and CDR2 YYDKDF come from the germline V gene (reference sequence). The DNA of the CDR3 is TGTGCCACCAGCAGAGATAGGGTAGCTCAGCCCCAGCATTTT. It is translated as CATSRDRVAQPQHF.

This clonotype was picked up many times. CDR3 nucleotide sequence: TGTGCCATCAGCGTGACAGGCGTTGACGGCTACACCTTC. This encodes CAISVTGVDGYTF. The rearrangement links TRBV10-3 to TRBJ1-2; a weak D match, TRBD1 (6 bases). Germline V gives CDR1 ENHRY, CDR2 SYGVKD. The CDR3 spans 13 residues. V was clipped by 6 bases and J by 8 bases, with 16 bases between them.

This clonotype was counted once. The V call is TRBV7-8, the J call TRBJ1-5, with D unresolved. The V end lost 6 bases, the J end lost 7 bases, and 19 bases lay between the germline ends. CDR3 size: 15 residues. CDR1 is SGHVS, CDR2 FQNEAQ, per germline. DNA of the CDR3: TGTGCCAGCAGTCCCCCCCCGGGCGGAAGGCAGCCCCAGCATTTT. As protein: CASSPPPGGRQPQHF.

V gene TRBV7-9 combines with J gene TRBJ1-1; no reliable D call. From germline, CDR1 is SEHNR and CDR2 FQNEAQ (reference sequence). V gave up 3 bases and J gave up 2 bases, with 10 bases separating them. The CDR3 totals 14 residues. The chain's CDR3 is CASSLWTVNTEAFF. CDR3 nucleotides: TGTGCCAGCAGCTTGTGGACTGTAAACACTGAAGCTTTCTTT.

This chain joins TRBV7-9 and TRBJ2-7, with TRBD1 matching over 11 bases. After removal of 5 bases from V and 9 bases from J, the junction contained 12 bases not matched to a gene. The CDR3 runs to 15 residues. The V gene's germline CDR1 is SEHNR and CDR2 FQNEAQ (reference sequence). Written as DNA, the CDR3 is TGTGCCAGCAGCCAAGCCTGGGACAGGGGGAGCGGGCAGTACTTC. This codes for CASSQAWDRGSGQYF.

In this sample, this clonotype turned up once. This chain uses TRBV2 with TRBJ2-2, with 9 bases aligning to TRBD1. There are 16 residues in the CDR3. Losses at the gene ends were 2 bases for V and 5 bases for J; bases not matched to a gene: 6. Germline CDR1 reads SNHLY; CDR2 reads FYNNEI. CDR3 coding DNA: TGTGCCAGCAGTGAATTACAGGGGGCGGGGACCGGGGAGCTGTTTTTT. Protein sequence: CASSELQGAGTGELFF.

The rearrangement uses TRBV15 and TRBJ1-1, with D unclear. The CDR3 has 13 amino acids. Germline values: CDR1 LNHNV, CDR2 YYDKDF (reference sequence). The V and J ends lost 7 bases and 1 base respectively, with 10 bases between them. CDR3 residues: CATTLFTNTEAFF. For the CDR3, the DNA is TGTGCCACCACTCTATTCACGAACACTGAAGCTTTCTTT.

Points on this clonotype: One junction end disagrees with the germline gene, perhaps due to a read error. The J gene is TRBJ2-7, the V gene TRBV7-8; D tentatively fits TRBD1 or TRBD2 (5 bases each). CDR1 and CDR2 (germline): SGHVS, FQNEAQ. CDR3 length: 18 amino acids. CDR3 sequence: CASSLPGLAPGKTYKQYF. CDR3 nucleotide sequence: TGTGCCAGCAGCCTACCGGGGTTGGCCCCAGGGAAAACCTACAAGCAGTACTTC.

J is TRBJ1-1 and V is TRBV5-1; the D gene is possibly TRBD1 (6 bases). This CDR3 is built from 14 residues. Trimming stripped 6 bases from V and 0 bases from J, with 12 bases between. CDR1 SGHRS and CDR2 YFSETQ come from the germline V gene. Here the CDR3 DNA reads TGCGCCAGCAAATACCAGGGGTTGAACACTGAAGCTTTCTTT. This gives the protein CASKYQGLNTEAFF.

The chain recombines TRBV10-3 with TRBJ2-7; D possibly corresponds to TRBD2 (5 bases). Germline lookup yields CDR1 ENHRY and CDR2 SYGVKD. This CDR3 region has 12 residues. The CDR3 DNA is TGTGCTAGGCTAGCTGGGACCTACGAGCAGTACTTC. Its protein product is CARLAGTYEQYF.

This chain joins TRBV20-1 and TRBJ1-5; D possibly corresponds to TRBD1 (6 bases). The germline V gene has CDR1 DFQATT and CDR2 SNEGSKA (reference sequence). This CDR3 has 16 residues. The V end was cut by 1 base, the J end by 4 bases, with 17 bases between. CDR3 loop: CSARGPLGQLNQPQHF. CDR3 DNA: TGCAGTGCTAGAGGCCCCCTTGGACAGCTTAATCAGCCCCAGCATTTT.

Note on this clonotype: A clone one base away is much larger, so this may be a read error. The chain recombines TRBV9 with TRBJ2-5; TRBD1 matches at 7 bases. The CDR3 consists of 15 residues. Germline V lookup: CDR1 SGDLS, CDR2 YYNGEE. The trim removed 0 bases at V and 0 bases at J, leaving 2 bases unmatched. The CDR3 DNA sequence: TGTGCCAGCAGCGTAGGGGGGACAGACCAAGAGACCCAGTACTTC. Protein: CASSVGGTDQETQYF.